Described below is a single TCR beta chain sequence and its context. Its cognate antigen is unknown. Sequencing was performed with immunoSEQ multiplex PCR; in TCRdb, only in-frame clones are kept and a portion is missing. The table has about 510,000 clones, almost 97% seen once. The sample originates from a study of shared clonotypes between healthy human individuals. About the study: Three plates each covered CD4 naive and memory; CD8 naive two, CD8 memory one. Broader study findings: Naive subsets generally exceeded memory subsets in estimated richness.

Losses at the gene ends were 3 bases for V and 3 bases for J; bases not matched to a gene: 4. Germline V gives CDR1 SGHRS, CDR2 YFSETQ. The CDR3 sequence is 15 residues long. CD4+ cells yielded CD45RA+ naive and CD45RA-negative memory subsets. The material sequenced was naive CD4+ T cells sorted from blood. Subset indicated: CD45RA+ positively selected. V usage is TRBV5-1 and J usage is TRBJ2-1; 9 positions agree with TRBD2. This sequence originates from a woman aged 25 to 39 in good health. Written as DNA, the CDR3 is TGCGCCAGCAGCTCGGCGGGAGGGGTCTACAATGAGCAGTTCTTC. This translates into CASSSAGGVYNEQFF.